This TCR beta chain was sequenced during a study of blood T cell repertoires in COVID-19. Study in general: Sample material is recorded as cDNA or gDNA derived from T cells, B-cell-depleted T cells, or PBMCs.

The V end was cut by 5 bases, the J end by 8 bases, with 9 bases between. Per the germline V gene, CDR1 is ENHRY and CDR2 is SYGVKD. The length of the CDR3 is 11 residues. Source study methods: Nucleated cell number was recorded as an estimate derived from reference gene primer amplification. Repertoires were generated with immunoSEQ multiplex PCR, while TCRdb's copy carries only in-frame clones and drops some. Clone size and the V and J calls come from that table; the DNA yielded D and trimming. The sample yields 200,000 to 250,000 clones, around four fifths seen once. V is TRBV10-3 and J is TRBJ1-2, with unresolved D. The clonotype originates from a woman aged 45-59 years with active or convalescent COVID-19. The sequenced sample consisted of peripheral blood. This CDR3 is CAISRAGGYTF. The CDR3 coding sequence is TGTGCCATCAGTCGAGCGGGAGGCTACACCTTC.